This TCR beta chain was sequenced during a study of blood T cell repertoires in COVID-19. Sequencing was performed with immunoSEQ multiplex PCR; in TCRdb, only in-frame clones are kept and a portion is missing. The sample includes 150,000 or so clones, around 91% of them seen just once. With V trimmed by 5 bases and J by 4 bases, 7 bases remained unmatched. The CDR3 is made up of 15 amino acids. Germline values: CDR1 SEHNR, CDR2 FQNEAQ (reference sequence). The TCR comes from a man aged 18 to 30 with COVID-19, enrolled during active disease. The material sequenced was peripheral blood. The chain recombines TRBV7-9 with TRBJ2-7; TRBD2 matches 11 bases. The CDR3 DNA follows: TGTGCCAGCAGCCAGGGACTAGCGGAGGATTACGAGCAGTACTTC. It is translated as CASSQGLAEDYEQYF. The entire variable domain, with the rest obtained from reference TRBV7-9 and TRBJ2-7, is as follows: DTGVSQNPRHKITKRGQNVTFRCDPISEHNRLYWYRQTLGQGPEFLTYFQNEAQLEKSRLLSDRFSAERPKGSFSTLEIQRTEQGDSAMYLCASSQGLAEDYEQYFGPGTRLTVT.